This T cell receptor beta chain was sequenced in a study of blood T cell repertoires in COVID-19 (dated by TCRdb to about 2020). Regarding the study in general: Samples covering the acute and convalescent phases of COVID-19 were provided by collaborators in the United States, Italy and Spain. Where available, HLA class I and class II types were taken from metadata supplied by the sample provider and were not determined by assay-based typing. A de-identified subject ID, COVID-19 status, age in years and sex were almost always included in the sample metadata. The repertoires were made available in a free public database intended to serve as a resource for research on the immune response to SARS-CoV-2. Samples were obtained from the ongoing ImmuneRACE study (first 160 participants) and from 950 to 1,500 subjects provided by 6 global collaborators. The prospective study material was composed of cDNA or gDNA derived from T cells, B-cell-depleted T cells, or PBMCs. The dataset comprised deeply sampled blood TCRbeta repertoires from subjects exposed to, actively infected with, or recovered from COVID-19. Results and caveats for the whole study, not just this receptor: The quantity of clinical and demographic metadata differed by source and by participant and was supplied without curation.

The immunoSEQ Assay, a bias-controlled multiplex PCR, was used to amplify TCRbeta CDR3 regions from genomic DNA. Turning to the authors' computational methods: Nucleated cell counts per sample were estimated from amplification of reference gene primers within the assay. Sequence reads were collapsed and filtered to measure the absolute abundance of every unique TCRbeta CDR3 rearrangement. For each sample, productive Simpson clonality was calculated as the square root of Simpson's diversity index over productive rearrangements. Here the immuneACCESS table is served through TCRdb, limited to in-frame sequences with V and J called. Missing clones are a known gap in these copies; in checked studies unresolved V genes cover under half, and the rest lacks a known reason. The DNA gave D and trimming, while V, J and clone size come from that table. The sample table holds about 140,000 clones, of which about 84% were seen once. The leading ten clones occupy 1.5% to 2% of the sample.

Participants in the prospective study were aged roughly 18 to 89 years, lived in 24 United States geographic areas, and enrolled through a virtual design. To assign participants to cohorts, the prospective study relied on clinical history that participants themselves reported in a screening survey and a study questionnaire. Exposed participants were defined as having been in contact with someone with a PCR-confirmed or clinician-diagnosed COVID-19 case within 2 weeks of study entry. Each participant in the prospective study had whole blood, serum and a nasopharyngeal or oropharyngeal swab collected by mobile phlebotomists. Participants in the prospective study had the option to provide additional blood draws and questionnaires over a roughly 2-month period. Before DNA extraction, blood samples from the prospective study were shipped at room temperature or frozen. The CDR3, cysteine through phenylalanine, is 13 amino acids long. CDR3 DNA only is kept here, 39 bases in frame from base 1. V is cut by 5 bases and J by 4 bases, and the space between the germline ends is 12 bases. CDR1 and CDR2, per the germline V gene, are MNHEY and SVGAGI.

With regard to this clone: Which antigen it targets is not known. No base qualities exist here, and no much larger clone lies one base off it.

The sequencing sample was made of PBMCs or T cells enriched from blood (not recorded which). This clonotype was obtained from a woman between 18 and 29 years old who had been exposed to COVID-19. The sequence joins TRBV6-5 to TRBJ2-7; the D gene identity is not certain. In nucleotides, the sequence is TGTGCCAGCAGTCCCCCCCTGCGGTACGAGCAGTACTTC. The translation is CASSPPLRYEQYF.